Listed below are T cell receptor beta chains from one sample, sequenced in a study of shared clonotypes between healthy human individuals. TCRdb's copy holds only in-frame clones and misses some; the assay was immunoSEQ multiplex PCR. This table holds some 2,000,000 clones, less than 95% found once. Source material: naive CD8+ T cells sorted from blood. Source of these receptors: a man aged 18 to 29 in good health. The CDR3 runs from the conserved cysteine through the conserved F or W. Fields, in order: CDR3 DNA, CDR3 protein, clone size, J gene, D gene, V gene. The D gene is left open where the match is weak. The size field is filled for only some rows; it gives once, few, many or a size class.

CDR3 DNA: TGTGCCAGCAGTGAAGGCGTCCCCATCGACTACGAGCAGTACTTC
CDR3 protein: CASSEGVPIDYEQYF
clone size: once
J gene: TRBJ2-7
D gene: -
V gene: TRBV2

CDR3 DNA: TGTGCCAGTAGTACAGGGGAATCCTACGAGCAGTACTTC
CDR3 protein: CASSTGESYEQYF
clone size: -
J gene: TRBJ2-7
D gene: -
V gene: TRBV19

CDR3 DNA: TGTGCCACCAGCAGAGAACGCCTTCAAGCCTACAATGAGCAGTTCTTC
CDR3 protein: CATSRERLQAYNEQFF
clone size: -
J gene: TRBJ2-1
D gene: -
V gene: TRBV15

CDR3 DNA: TGTGCCAGCAGCTTACCACAGGGTCAGAGTGAAAAACTGTTTTTT
CDR3 protein: CASSLPQGQSEKLFF
clone size: -
J gene: TRBJ1-4
D gene: -
V gene: TRBV7-9

CDR3 DNA: TGCGCCAGCAGCTTGGGGAGGACGGGGACTAGCTCCTACGAGCAGTACTTC
CDR3 protein: CASSLGRTGTSSYEQYF
clone size: once
J gene: TRBJ2-7
D gene: TRBD2
V gene: TRBV5-1

CDR3 DNA: TGTGCCAGCAGCTCCCTTCGGGAATCTGGAAACACCATATATTTT
CDR3 protein: CASSSLRESGNTIYF
clone size: -
J gene: TRBJ1-3
D gene: -
V gene: TRBV7-9

CDR3 DNA: TGTGCCAGCAGCTTTCTGGCCCGATGGGGTGAGCAGTTCTTC
CDR3 protein: CASSFLARWGEQFF
clone size: once
J gene: TRBJ2-1
D gene: -
V gene: TRBV7-2

CDR3 DNA: TGTGCCAGCAGTTATAGTTGGTCTAGCTTTGGCACCGGGGAGCTGTTTTTT
CDR3 protein: CASSYSWSSFGTGELFF
clone size: -
J gene: TRBJ2-2
D gene: -
V gene: TRBV28

CDR3 DNA: TGTGCCAGCAGTTACCGACAAGGCTACGAGCAGTACTTC
CDR3 protein: CASSYRQGYEQYF
clone size: -
J gene: TRBJ2-7
D gene: -
V gene: TRBV6-5

CDR3 DNA: TGTGCCAGCAGCGTAGGAGCGGAAGCCTCCTACGAGCAGTACTTC
CDR3 protein: CASSVGAEASYEQYF
clone size: -
J gene: TRBJ2-7
D gene: -
V gene: TRBV9

CDR3 DNA: TGCGCCAGCAGCTTACCTACGGGATCCTCGCGAAGTGAAGCTTTCTTT
CDR3 protein: CASSLPTGSSRSEAFF
clone size: -
J gene: TRBJ1-1
D gene: -
V gene: TRBV5-1

CDR3 DNA: TGCAGCGTTTTAGGGGAGAACACCGGGGAGCTGTTTTTT
CDR3 protein: CSVLGENTGELFF
clone size: -
J gene: TRBJ2-2
D gene: -
V gene: TRBV29-1

CDR3 DNA: TGCGCCAGCAGCTTCGTAGGGGAGCGTTACGAGCAGTACTTC
CDR3 protein: CASSFVGERYEQYF
clone size: -
J gene: TRBJ2-7
D gene: -
V gene: TRBV5-1

CDR3 DNA: TGTGCCAGCAGCTTGGACAGCAGCTCCTACAATGAGCAGTTCTTC
CDR3 protein: CASSLDSSSYNEQFF
clone size: -
J gene: TRBJ2-1
D gene: -
V gene: TRBV6-5

CDR3 DNA: TGTGCCAGCAGTGAGGGGGACAGCGGCTGGGACTACAATGAGCAGTTCTTC
CDR3 protein: CASSEGDSGWDYNEQFF
clone size: once
J gene: TRBJ2-1
D gene: TRBD1
V gene: TRBV25-1

CDR3 DNA: TGCGCCAGCAGCCAAGATATCGCCTACGAGCAGTACTTC
CDR3 protein: CASSQDIAYEQYF
clone size: -
J gene: TRBJ2-7
D gene: -
V gene: TRBV4-1

CDR3 DNA: TGTGCCACCAGCAGGGGACTAGCGGGGCCGTACAATGAGCAGTTCTTC
CDR3 protein: CATSRGLAGPYNEQFF
clone size: -
J gene: TRBJ2-1
D gene: TRBD2
V gene: TRBV15

CDR3 DNA: TGTGCCAGCAGTCTTGACAGGAACTTCCAAGAGACCCAGTACTTC
CDR3 protein: CASSLDRNFQETQYF
clone size: -
J gene: TRBJ2-5
D gene: -
V gene: TRBV27

CDR3 DNA: TGTGCCAGCAGCTTTTCCCTTGAAGGTGGCACAGATACGCAGTATTTT
CDR3 protein: CASSFSLEGGTDTQYF
clone size: -
J gene: TRBJ2-3
D gene: -
V gene: TRBV13

CDR3 DNA: TGTGCCAGCAGTGAAGCGGCTGCCCTCCCCTACGAGCAGTACTTC
CDR3 protein: CASSEAAALPYEQYF
clone size: -
J gene: TRBJ2-7
D gene: -
V gene: TRBV6-1